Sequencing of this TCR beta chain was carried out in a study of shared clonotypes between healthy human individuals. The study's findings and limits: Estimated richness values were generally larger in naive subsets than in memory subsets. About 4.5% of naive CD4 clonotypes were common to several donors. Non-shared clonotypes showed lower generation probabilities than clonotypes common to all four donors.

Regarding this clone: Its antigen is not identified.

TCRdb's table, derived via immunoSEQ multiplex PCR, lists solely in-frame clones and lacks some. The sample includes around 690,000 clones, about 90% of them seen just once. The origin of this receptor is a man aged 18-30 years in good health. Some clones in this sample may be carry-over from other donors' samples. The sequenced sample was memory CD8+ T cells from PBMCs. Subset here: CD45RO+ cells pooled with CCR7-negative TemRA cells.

CDR3 DNA sequence: TGCAGCGTTACTGGCGGGGAAGGGGTTCCCGGGGAGCTGTTTTTT. Protein: CSVTGGEGVPGELFF. The chain combines TRBV29-1 with TRBJ2-2; TRBD2 might be the D (6 bases). The germline V gene encodes CDR1 SQVTM and CDR2 ANQGSEA. V lost 5 bases and J lost 6, with 19 bases in between. The CDR3 is 15 residues long.